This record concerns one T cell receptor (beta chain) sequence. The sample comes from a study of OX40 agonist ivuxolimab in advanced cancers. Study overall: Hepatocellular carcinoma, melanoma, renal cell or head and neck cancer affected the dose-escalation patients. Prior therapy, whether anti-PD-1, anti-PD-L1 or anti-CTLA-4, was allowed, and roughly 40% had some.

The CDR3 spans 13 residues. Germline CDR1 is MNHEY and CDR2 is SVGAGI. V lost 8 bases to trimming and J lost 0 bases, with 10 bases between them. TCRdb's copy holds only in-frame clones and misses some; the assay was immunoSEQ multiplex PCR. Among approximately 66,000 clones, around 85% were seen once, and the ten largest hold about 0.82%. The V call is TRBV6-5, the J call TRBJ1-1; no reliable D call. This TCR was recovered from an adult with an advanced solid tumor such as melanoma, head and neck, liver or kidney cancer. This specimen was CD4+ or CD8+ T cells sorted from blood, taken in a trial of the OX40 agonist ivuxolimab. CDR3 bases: TGTGCCAGCTCGAGAACCCTGAACACTGAAGCTTTCTTT. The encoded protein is CASSRTLNTEAFF.